This TCR beta chain was identified in a study of OX40 agonist ivuxolimab in advanced cancers. Across the study: Earlier anti-PD-1, anti-PD-L1 or anti-CTLA-4 therapy was permitted; less than 50% had received some.

The germline V and J ends were trimmed by 4 bases and 2 bases, with 18 bases remaining between them. Germline V CDR1 and CDR2: LNHDA, SQIVND (reference sequence). There are 17 residues in the CDR3. This clone was picked up one time. What it binds is not known. Profiled with immunoSEQ multiplex PCR; TCRdb holds only in-frame clones, not every one. Of roughly 49,000 clones listed, roughly nine tenths are singletons. General study results and limits: Near-lowest levels of clonal expansion characterized partial responders at 0.1-3.0 mg/kg. At 0.1 to 3.0 mg/kg, CD4+ and CD8+ blood T cells expanded clonally by week 6.

Baseline, cycle 4 day 1, and cycle 7 day 1 were the blood sampling points. The sample consisted of CD4+ or CD8+ T cells sorted from blood, taken in a trial of the OX40 agonist ivuxolimab. The chain combines TRBV19 with TRBJ2-1; the D gene is possibly TRBD1 (5 bases). The receptor comes from an adult with an advanced solid tumor such as melanoma, head and neck, liver or kidney cancer. CDR3 region: CASSRTPSSTAYNEQFF. For the CDR3, the DNA is TGTGCCAGTAGTAGGACACCTTCGAGCACCGCCTACAATGAGCAGTTCTTC.